A selection of T cell receptor beta chains follows, all from one sample in a study of blood T cell repertoires in COVID-19. Generated by immunoSEQ multiplex PCR, the TCRdb table keeps only in-frame clones and is missing some. The data show some 370,000 clones, almost 90% seen once. The specimen was peripheral blood. The receptors stem from a man younger than 35 with active or convalescent COVID-19. CDR3s include the opening cysteine and the closing phenylalanine or tryptophan. A D gene is named only where the DNA matches it firmly. Clone size appears in some rows only: once, few, many, or a class for an expanded clone.

TRBJ1-5 | - | TRBV4-2 | - | CASSRSRGNQPQHF | TGTGCCAGCAGCCGGAGCAGGGGAAATCAGCCCCAGCATTTT
TRBJ2-7 | - | TRBV5-1 | - | CASSLLATTYEQYF | TGCGCCAGCAGCTTGTTGGCCACCACCTACGAGCAGTACTTC
TRBJ2-1 | - | TRBV23-1 | - | CASSQSGGNEQFF | TGCGCCAGCAGTCAATCAGGGGGCAATGAGCAGTTCTTC
TRBJ2-7 | - | TRBV27 | - | CASSTPTVPYEQYF | TGTGCCAGCAGCACGCCGACAGTCCCCTACGAGCAGTACTTC
TRBJ2-3 | TRBD2 | TRBV7-2 | - | CASSWGGMHADTQYF | TGTGCCAGCAGCTGGGGGGGTATGCACGCCGATACGCAGTATTTT
TRBJ2-2 | - | TRBV7-3 | once | CASSPRGSRSTGELFF | TGTGCCAGCAGCCCAAGAGGGTCCAGATCCACCGGGGAGCTGTTTTTT
TRBJ2-7 | TRBD2 | TRBV5-1 | - | CASSLASVITSGGWNSYEQYF | TGCGCCAGCAGCTTGGCCTCAGTTATCACTAGCGGGGGGTGGAACTCCTACGAGCAGTACTTC
TRBJ1-2 | TRBD1 | TRBV7-2 | - | CASSLKPFPGGVYGYTF | TGTGCCAGCAGCCTTAAACCCTTTCCAGGGGGCGTCTATGGCTACACCTTC
TRBJ1-2 | TRBD1 | TRBV4-2 | - | CASSQTGQGAVVRGYTF | TGTGCCAGCAGCCAGACGGGACAGGGGGCGGTAGTGCGAGGCTACACCTTC
TRBJ1-1 | - | TRBV28 | - | CASSSGQMNTEAFF | TGTGCCAGCAGTTCTGGACAGATGAACACTGAAGCTTTCTTT
TRBJ2-1 | TRBD2 | TRBV6-4 | - | CASKRTSSGNEQFF | TGTGCCAGCAAAAGGACTAGCTCGGGGAATGAGCAGTTCTTC
TRBJ1-4 | - | TRBV18 | - | CASSPPSSATNEKLFF | TGTGCCAGCTCACCACCCTCCTCGGCAACTAATGAAAAACTGTTTTTT
TRBJ2-1 | TRBD2 | TRBV4-2 | - | CASSRGGALNEQFF | TGTGCCAGCAGCCGCGGGGGGGCCTTGAATGAGCAGTTCTTC
TRBJ1-3 | - | TRBV5-6 | - | CASSLSGGYVNTIYF | TGTGCCAGCAGCTTGTCCGGGGGATACGTAAACACCATATATTTT
TRBJ2-7 | - | TRBV3-1/TRBV3-2 | - | CASSPEVKGRRRLGLYEQYF | TGTGCCAGCAGCCCGGAAGTCAAAGGAAGGAGGAGACTAGGACTATACGAGCAGTACTTC
TRBJ1-1 | - | TRBV29-1 | once | CSVLRTEAFF | TGCAGCGTTCTTAGGACAGAAGCTTTCTTT
TRBJ2-1 | - | TRBV27 | - | CASSGDISYNEQFF | TGTGCCAGCAGTGGGGACATATCCTACAATGAGCAGTTCTTC
TRBJ2-1 | TRBD2 | TRBV6-6 | once | CASSYARLAGVNEQFF | TGTGCCAGCAGTTACGCAAGGCTAGCGGGAGTGAATGAGCAGTTCTTC
TRBJ1-5 | - | TRBV7-2 | - | CASSLRPDSYSNQPQHF | TGTGCCAGCAGCCTCAGACCGGACAGTTATAGCAATCAGCCCCAGCATTTT
TRBJ1-1 | - | TRBV7-2 | - | CASSLAPSTTQAFF | TGTGCCAGCAGCTTAGCCCCTTCCACCACTCAAGCTTTCTTT
TRBJ1-4 | - | TRBV6-5 | - | CASSYGSREKLFF | TGTGCCAGCAGTTACGGTTCGCGGGAAAAACTGTTTTTT
TRBJ2-2 | - | TRBV6-5 | - | CASRFSSTGELFF | TGTGCCAGCAGGTTTAGTTCTACCGGGGAGCTGTTTTTT
TRBJ2-7 | - | TRBV28 | - | CASSFPLSSEGAYEQYF | TGTGCCAGCAGTTTCCCCCTATCAAGCGAGGGAGCCTACGAGCAGTACTTC
TRBJ2-7 | - | TRBV20-1 | - | CSAHNEQYF | TGCAGTGCGCACAACGAGCAGTACTTC
TRBJ2-6 | - | TRBV5-5 | - | CASSTGVSGANVLTF | TGTGCCAGCAGCACCGGGGTCTCTGGGGCCAACGTCCTGACTTTC
TRBJ2-7 | - | TRBV7-9 | - | CASSAPGHGAPGEQYF | TGTGCCAGCAGCGCACCGGGACATGGGGCTCCGGGCGAGCAGTACTTC
TRBJ2-3 | - | TRBV6-5 | - | CASRGGSTDTQYF | TGTGCCAGCAGGGGGGGAAGCACAGATACGCAGTATTTT
TRBJ2-2 | - | TRBV7-2 | - | CASSLVGGRGELFF | TGTGCCAGCAGCTTAGTGGGGGGTCGCGGGGAGCTGTTTTTT
TRBJ1-6 | TRBD1 | TRBV29-1 | - | CSVRDSDNSPLHF | TGCAGCGTTCGGGACAGTGATAATTCACCCCTCCACTTT
TRBJ2-1 | TRBD2 | TRBV4-3 | - | CASSQDFGAGGRYNEQFF | TGCGCCAGCAGCCAAGATTTCGGAGCGGGAGGCCGCTACAATGAGCAGTTCTTC
TRBJ1-1 | - | TRBV6-5 | once | CASRPPREFLAFF | TGTGCCAGCAGGCCTCCCAGGGAATTTTTGGCTTTCTTT
TRBJ2-7 | TRBD2 | TRBV27 | - | CASSLGSSGSYEQYF | TGTGCCAGCAGTTTAGGGTCTAGCGGGAGTTACGAGCAGTACTTC
TRBJ2-5 | TRBD1 | TRBV5-1 | - | CATGTEPRGTQYF | TGCGCCACTGGGACAGAGCCTCGGGGGACCCAGTACTTC
TRBJ2-5 | TRBD2 | TRBV7-9 | - | CASSSTAAGAGQETQYF | TGTGCCAGCAGCTCAACAGCAGCGGGGGCGGGGCAAGAGACCCAGTACTTC
TRBJ2-7 | TRBD1 | TRBV28 | - | CASSFAGTGGHEQYF | TGTGCCAGCAGTTTTGCTGGGACAGGGGGACACGAGCAGTACTTC
TRBJ1-4 | - | TRBV4-3 | - | CASSQDGGLREKLFF | TGCGCCAGCAGCCAAGATGGCGGATTAAGGGAAAAACTGTTTTTT
TRBJ2-3 | - | TRBV2 | - | CASSKNREVRTDTQYF | TGTGCCAGCAGTAAAAACAGGGAAGTGCGCACAGATACGCAGTATTTT
TRBJ2-3 | TRBD2 | TRBV3-1/TRBV3-2 | - | CVSSPLGIAGADTQYF | TGTGTCAGCAGCCCCCTTGGGATAGCGGGAGCAGATACGCAGTATTTT
TRBJ2-6 | TRBD1 | TRBV24-1 | - | CATSDSGQGLSGANVLTF | TGTGCCACCAGTGATTCGGGACAGGGGCTTTCTGGGGCCAACGTCCTGACTTTC
TRBJ2-5 | TRBD2 | TRBV4-3 | once | CASSQDLTGGFQETQYF | TGCGCCAGCAGCCAAGATTTGACGGGAGGGTTCCAAGAGACCCAGTACTTC
TRBJ2-7 | TRBD2 | TRBV5-1 | few | CASSLLTSGNYEQYF | TGCGCCAGCAGCCTCCTGACTAGCGGGAATTACGAGCAGTACTTC
TRBJ1-6 | - | TRBV27 | few | CASSFTGYMNSPLHF | TGTGCCAGCAGTTTCACAGGGTATATGAATTCACCCCTCCACTTT
TRBJ1-2 | - | TRBV30 | few | CAWSPQGKGYGYTF | TGTGCCTGGAGTCCACAGGGAAAAGGCTATGGCTACACCTTC
TRBJ2-3 | - | TRBV6-4 | - | CATGPKVGDTQYF | TGTGCCACAGGGCCTAAGGTTGGGGATACGCAGTATTTT
TRBJ2-7 | - | TRBV4-3 | - | CASSQEIQGVHEQYF | TGCGCCAGCAGCCAAGAGATACAGGGAGTCCACGAGCAGTACTTC
TRBJ2-5 | TRBD1 | TRBV29-1 | - | CSVEGTAQTGGQETQYF | TGCAGCGTTGAAGGCACCGCCCAGACAGGGGGCCAAGAGACCCAGTACTTC
TRBJ2-5 | TRBD2 | TRBV30 | - | CAWSLSGRAEETQYF | TGTGCCTGGAGTCTTAGCGGGAGGGCAGAAGAGACCCAGTACTTC
TRBJ2-3 | - | TRBV6-6 | - | CASTLRAGDTQYF | TGTGCCAGCACCCTTCGGGCAGGGGATACGCAGTATTTT
TRBJ2-7 | - | TRBV5-4 | - | CASSRAGGGGGFYEQYF | TGTGCCAGCAGCCGAGCTGGGGGGGGCGGAGGGTTCTACGAGCAGTACTTC
TRBJ1-2 | - | TRBV5-5 | - | CASSPGAGNYGYTF | TGTGCCAGCAGCCCTGGTGCAGGGAACTATGGCTACACCTTC
TRBJ2-7 | - | TRBV28 | few | CASSGVSVSYEQYF | TGTGCCAGCAGTGGAGTAAGCGTTTCCTACGAGCAGTACTTC
TRBJ2-2 | TRBD1 | TRBV4-2 | - | CASSQVGTANTGELFF | TGTGCCAGCAGCCAAGTCGGGACAGCAAACACCGGGGAGCTGTTTTTT
TRBJ1-1 | - | TRBV25-1 | - | CASSERGATEAFF | TGTGCCAGCAGTGAACGGGGGGCCACTGAAGCTTTCTTT